Listed below are T cell receptor beta chains from one sample, sequenced in a study of human T cells and chemical hapten exposure. TCRdb independently ran MiXCR on the RACE reads; one entry per CDR3 protein. In the table there are about 110,000 distinct CDR3 sequences, 9.2% of which are singletons. The sequencing used whole blood, collected in connection with sensitization to the hapten diphenylcyclopropenone (DPC). The receptors stem from a woman between 40 and 55 years old with alopecia areata. Some clones in this sample may be carry-over from other donors' samples. CDR3s include the opening cysteine and the closing phenylalanine or tryptophan.

j_call v_call cdr3_aa
TRBJ2-6 TRBV3-1 CASSQEFRAGSSGANVLTF
TRBJ1-1 TRBV14 CASSLRLTDPWTEAFF
TRBJ2-5 TRBV13 CASRERGVIETQYF
TRBJ2-3 TRBV6-2/TRBV6-3 CASGPDRPNDTQYF
TRBJ1-1 TRBV5-1 CASSVKTRGTEAFF
TRBJ2-3 TRBV11-2 CASLAGGTDTQYF
TRBJ1-5 TRBV6-5 CASSYSRDEVGPQHF
TRBJ1-6 TRBV6-2/TRBV6-3 CASSHRTSNSPLHF
TRBJ2-3 TRBV6-2/TRBV6-3 CASSTGGHTDTQYF
TRBJ1-3 TRBV2 CASSENFSENTIYF
TRBJ1-1 TRBV20-1 CSAPRGGELEAFF
TRBJ2-5 TRBV11-2 CASSPHASQETQYF
TRBJ2-1 TRBV7-8 CASSLGTGAMDEQFF
TRBJ2-7 TRBV28 CASSSGDQQYF
TRBJ2-5 TRBV7-9 CASSLLEQETQYF
TRBJ1-5 TRBV5-1 CASSPAGQPSQPQHF
TRBJ2-5 TRBV7-2 CASSLASAGGLETQYF
TRBJ2-7 TRBV6-2/TRBV6-3 CASSRAPGAISYEQYF
TRBJ2-7 TRBV27 CASSLLGGAYEQYF
TRBJ1-2 TRBV7-2 CASSLMGNGYTF
TRBJ1-3 TRBV5-1 CASSPTVGLTGNTIYF
TRBJ2-1 TRBV4-3 CASSQDRTRSVKFF
TRBJ1-5 TRBV6-2/TRBV6-3 CASSYSWGRVQPQHF
TRBJ1-2 TRBV3-1 CASSQDRDRVLSGYTF
TRBJ2-2 TRBV6-1 CASSERTAFAGELFF
TRBJ2-5 TRBV6-2/TRBV6-3 CAQGMTKWETQYF
TRBJ2-7 TRBV12-3/TRBV12-4 CASSTTQGYEQYF
TRBJ1-1 TRBV10-3 CAIRGGGTEAFF
TRBJ2-3 TRBV7-9 CASSHQSNWPGALTDTQYF
TRBJ2-7 TRBV12-3/TRBV12-4 CASSLSRQYF
TRBJ1-2 TRBV7-9 CASSLLINYGYTF
TRBJ2-5 TRBV6-5 CASKRTGGKETQYF
TRBJ2-1 TRBV20-1 CSLPRGGFSYNEQFF
TRBJ2-1 TRBV7-7 CASSPITSAEQFF
TRBJ2-1 TRBV6-2/TRBV6-3 CASSPLESSYNEQFF
TRBJ1-1 TRBV18 CASSVSDVNTEAFF
TRBJ1-2 TRBV4-1 CASSQDQGYYGYTF
TRBJ2-1 TRBV11-2 CASRSGGINEQFF
TRBJ1-2 TRBV29-1 CSVAGQGTSNYGYTF
TRBJ1-4 TRBV5-1 CASSILGLGVNEKLFF